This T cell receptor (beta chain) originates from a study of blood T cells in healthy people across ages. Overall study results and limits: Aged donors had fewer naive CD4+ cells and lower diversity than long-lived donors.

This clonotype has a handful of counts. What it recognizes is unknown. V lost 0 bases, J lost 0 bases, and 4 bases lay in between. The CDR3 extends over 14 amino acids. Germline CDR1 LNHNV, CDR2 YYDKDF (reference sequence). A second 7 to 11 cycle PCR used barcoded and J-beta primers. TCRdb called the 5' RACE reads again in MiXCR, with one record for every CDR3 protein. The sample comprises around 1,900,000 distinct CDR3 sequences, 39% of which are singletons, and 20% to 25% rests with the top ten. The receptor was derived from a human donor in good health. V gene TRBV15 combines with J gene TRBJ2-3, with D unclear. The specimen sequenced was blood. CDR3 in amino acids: CATSRESSTDTQYF. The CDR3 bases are TGTGCCACCAGCAGAGAGTCTAGCACAGATACGCAGTATTTT.